The rows below give T cell receptor beta chains drawn from one sample of a study of human thymus T cells. Measured with immunoSEQ multiplex PCR; TCRdb has only the in-frame clones, and not every one. The sample contains about 130,000 clones, 90% to 95% of which appear only once. Sequenced material: thymus tissue. These receptor sequences come from a boy younger than two with a congenital heart defect but otherwise immunologically healthy. The CDR3 runs from the conserved cysteine through the conserved F or W. Fields, in order: V gene, CDR3 protein.

V: TRBV25-1; CDR3: CASSEGTGGSYGYTF
V: TRBV28; CDR3: CASSWAPRDLLSGNTIYF
V: TRBV28; CDR3: CASSSTGQGAIQPQHF
V: TRBV5-6; CDR3: CASSLAASGGFKSETQYF
V: TRBV2; CDR3: CASRRKGLSTEAFF
V: TRBV28; CDR3: CASSLDRLTGWNGYTF
V: TRBV4-1; CDR3: CASSQDRPGSYGYTF
V: TRBV5-1; CDR3: CASSLRQPQETQYF
V: TRBV23-1; CDR3: CASSQRVQRAGGLNTEAFF
V: TRBV30; CDR3: CAWSVDPERAHEQYF
V: TRBV19; CDR3: CASSRDSQETQYF
V: TRBV5-1; CDR3: CASRGTYQETQYF
V: TRBV30; CDR3: CAWSYRGRSYGYTF
V: TRBV14; CDR3: CASGQGADDNSPLHF
V: TRBV6-1; CDR3: CASSTGTYYGYTF
V: TRBV9; CDR3: CASSVAFSINEQFF
V: TRBV7-8; CDR3: CASSLGMAPSTDTQYF
V: TRBV6-4; CDR3: CASSEVPLAGASTDTQYF
V: TRBV30; CDR3: CAWSPWDDPKNTEAFF
V: TRBV4-2; CDR3: CASSQGLAGNQETQYF
V: TRBV7-2; CDR3: CASSPPSLAGPTGELFF
V: TRBV5-6; CDR3: CASSLAGKGLSEQFF
V: TRBV4-3; CDR3: CASSQDRIGGNQPQHF
V: TRBV28; CDR3: CASSPERGDSGNTIYF
V: TRBV19; CDR3: CASRTGEELGYTF
V: TRBV6-1; CDR3: CASSDGGAPHEQYF
V: TRBV9; CDR3: CASSVDPSGGPEKETQYF
V: TRBV4-1; CDR3: CASSQELVFVYNEQFF
V: TRBV5-4; CDR3: CASSLWTANTEAFF